The 24 T cell receptor delta chains below all came from one sample that was sequenced in a study of γδ T cells in repeated Plasmodium falciparum infection. Bulk repertoires came from Vgamma9/Vdelta2+ or Vdelta2-negative gammadelta T cells flow-sorted from PBMC. TCRdb re-processed the multiplex PCR reads using CATT. The table shows 70,000 to 95,000 delta-chain clones, with under 1.5% occurring only once. Sequencing was performed on gamma-delta T cells from blood. The receptors here all came from a pool of human donors (malaria-infected and uninfected, not separated).

This clone was counted a few times. This is likely an artifact of a read error, given a far larger clone one base away. Other DNA sequences within the sample encode an identical CDR3. V and J are TRDV2 and TRDJ1; perhaps TRDD3 as D (6 bases). No J segment appears in TCRdb, so it was assigned here by matching the sequence to germline. The CDR3 is 23 residues long. Between the trimmed V and J ends, which lost 3 bases and 0 bases, there was a span of 37 bases. CDR1 is GEAIGNYY, CDR2 EKD, per germline. The CDR3 spells CACDSLSTPVAGTGSENTDKLIF. The CDR3 coding sequence is TGTGCCTGTGACTCCTTAAGTACCCCCGTGGCGGGTACTGGGAGTGAGAACACCGATAAACTCATCTTT.

This clone was counted at least ten times. This chain uses TRDV1 with TRDJ1, with 10 bases lining up with TRDD3. The V gene end was trimmed by 3 bases and the J gene end by 0 bases; junction bases not matched to a gene: 19. The germline V gene encodes CDR1 TSWWSYY and CDR2 QGS. This CDR3 has 21 amino acids. CDR3 sequence: CALGDRFLGGYALPYTDKLIF. The CDR3 nucleotides are TGTGCTCTTGGGGATCGATTCCTAGGGGGATACGCCCTCCCTTACACCGATAAACTCATCTTT.

Notes on this clone: Since a far larger clone is one base different, this is likely a read error. The same CDR3 also results from other DNA sequences found in this sample. The chain employs TRDV3 and TRDJ1, with 9 bases lining up with TRDD3. TCRdb gives no J gene; it was assigned here by matching the DNA to germline. Germline CDR1 TVYSNPD, CDR2 GDNSRS (reference sequence). The CDR3 runs to 19 residues. CDR3 sequence: CAFILFLPFWGIAADKLIF. The CDR3 region has the DNA TGTGCTTTTATCTTGTTCCTCCCTTTCTGGGGGATCGCGGCCGATAAACTCATCTTT.

This clone was counted many times. Within the sample, other DNA sequences also encode this same CDR3. This chain uses TRDV1 with TRDJ1, with D possibly matching TRDD2 (6 bases). Trimming pared 1 base from V and 0 bases from J, leaving 21 bases between. The CDR3 covers 19 residues. From germline, CDR1 is TSWWSYY and CDR2 QGS. The CDR3 loop is CALGEPSYLGVSYTDKLIF. CDR3 DNA: TGTGCTCTTGGGGAACCCTCCTACCTTGGGGTTTCGTACACCGATAAACTCATCTTT.

Worth noting for this clone: The translation of this DNA and the TCRdb protein of a much larger clone differ at residue 13, probably owing to a read error; the protein shown here is translated from the DNA. The V gene is TRAV36/DV7, the J gene TRDJ1, with D perhaps TRDD3 (10 bases). No J gene was available from TCRdb, and it was assigned here by a germline match of the DNA. The CDR3 has 25 residues. V gave up 5 bases and J gave up 0 bases, with 47 bases separating them. The germline CDR1 and CDR2 sequences are VTNFRS and LTSSGIE (reference sequence). DNA for the CDR3: TGTGCTGTTTTCTTAGCCTTCCTACCCCGGGGGATACGGTCATTGAGTACGGGGTACACCGATAAACTCATCTTT. Translation gives CAVFLAFLPRGIRSLSTGYTDKLIF. Complete variable domain (other parts from reference TRAV36/DV7 and TRDJ1): EDKVVQSPLSLVVHEGDTVTLNCSYEVTNFRSLLWYKQEKKAPTFLFMLTSSGIEKKSGRLSSILDKKELSSILNITATQTGDSAIYLCAVFLAFLPRGIRSLSTGYTDKLIFGKGTRVTVEP.

V and J are TRDV1 and TRDJ3; 11 nucleotides match TRDD3. Matching the DNA to germline supplied the J gene, which TCRdb does not give. Trimming at V came to 2 bases and at J to 0 bases, leaving 9 bases not matched to a gene. The CDR3 is 21 residues long. CDR1 and CDR2 (germline): TSWWSYY, QGS. The CDR3 loop reads CALGEWLGDTRGSWDTRQMFF. The CDR3 DNA reads as TGTGCTCTTGGGGAATGGCTGGGGGATACAAGGGGCTCCTGGGACACCCGACAGATGTTTTTC.

This clone has a handful of counts. Since a far larger clone is one base different, this is likely a read error. Other DNA variants within this sample encode the same CDR3. The rearrangement links TRDV1 to TRDJ1, with 7 bases aligning to TRDD3. CDR3 length: 18 amino acids. The germline V gene has CDR1 TSWWSYY and CDR2 QGS. CDR3 sequence: CALGELGYRFLVTDKLIF. CDR3 DNA sequence: TGTGCTCTTGGGGAACTGGGATACCGGTTTCTAGTCACCGATAAGCTCATCTTT.

This clone was seen only a few times. At one boundary the junction diverges from the germline segment, which might be a read error. V and J are TRDV1 and TRDJ1; unclear D gene. The V gene's germline CDR1 is TSWWSYY and CDR2 QGS. The CDR3 length is 23 residues. CDR3 nucleotide sequence: TGTGCTCTTGGGGAACCCCCTCAGCGCCTCTCCTTTAGGTTTACCCCATACACCGATAGACTCATCTTT. It is translated as CALGEPPQRLSFRFTPYTDRLIF.

Remarks on this clone: Only one base separates this from a far larger clonotype, so it likely reflects a read error. Other DNA sequences within the sample encode an identical CDR3. The chain employs TRDV2 and TRDJ1; TRDD3 agrees at 7 bases. TCRdb records no J gene; here it was assigned by comparing the DNA to germline. Germline loops: CDR1 GEAIGNYY, CDR2 EKD. The CDR3 is 17 residues long. Unmatched junction bases numbered 14, after V lost 0 bases and J lost 5 bases. The CDR3 loop reads CACDTVGEAPRTDKLIF. CDR3 coding DNA: TGTGCCTGTGACACCGTGGGGGAGGCCCCGAGAACAGATAAACTCATCTTT.

The chain links TRDV1 to TRDJ1, with 9 bases matching TRDD2. As TCRdb names no J gene, one was assigned here on the basis of a DNA match to germline. CDR3 length: 21 residues. V gave up 3 bases and J gave up 3 bases; unmatched junction bases: 23. The V gene's germline CDR1 is TSWWSYY and CDR2 QGS. The CDR3 DNA follows: TGTGCTCTTGGGGAGCTCTTCCTTCCTACGGTCCTGGGGATGGAGGCCGATAAACTCATCTTT. This codes for CALGELFLPTVLGMEADKLIF.

This clone appeared many times. The same CDR3 also results from other DNA sequences found in this sample. This chain uses TRDV2 with TRDJ3; 9 nucleotides match TRDD3. Germline V gene sequence: CDR1 GEAIGNYY, CDR2 EKD. V dropped 2 bases and J dropped 1; count of bases not matched to a gene: 2. The CDR3 runs 17 residues. CDR3 nucleotide sequence: TGTGCCTGTGACAGTACTGGGGGATCCTGGGACACCCGACAGATGTTTTTC. It codes for CACDSTGGSWDTRQMFF.

This clone was counted only a few times. This DNA's translation differs at residue 12 from TCRdb's protein, which comes from a much larger clone; a read error is likely, and the protein shown is translated from the DNA. The chain employs TRDV3 and TRDJ1; 9 bases are a match to TRDD3. CDR1 is TVYSNPD and CDR2 is GDNSRS in the germline V gene (reference sequence). V dropped 5 bases and J dropped 7; count of bases not matched to a gene: 20. The CDR3 sequence is 16 residues long. This CDR3 reads CANLLTHYWGSGKLIF. Written as DNA, the CDR3 is TGTGCCAACCTCCTAACTCATTACTGGGGGAGCGGTAAACTCATCTTT.

This clone was detected ten times or more. TCRdb pairs this DNA with a much larger clone's protein that differs at residue 3, likely a read error; the protein shown was translated from the DNA. The J gene is TRDJ1, the V gene TRDV2, with 11 bases matching TRDD3. TCRdb does not report a J gene; here it was assigned by matching the DNA to germline references. Looked up from germline, CDR1 is GEAIGNYY and CDR2 is EKD. This CDR3 is 17 amino acids long. In DNA, the CDR3 is TGTGCCCGTGACAGTTTACTGGGGGATATATCCACCGATAAACTCATCTTT. Translating gives CARDSLLGDISTDKLIF.

Note on this clone: This likely came from a read error, as a far larger clone is one base away. The identical CDR3 is also encoded by other nucleotide sequences in the sample. The gene calls are TRDV2 and TRDJ1; TRDD3 aligns across 9 bases. TCRdb records no J gene; here it was assigned by comparing the DNA to germline. The CDR3 is 21 residues long. The germline V gene encodes CDR1 GEAIGNYY and CDR2 EKD. This chain's CDR3 is CACDTLLGDNRPKWGTDKLIF. In DNA form, the CDR3 reads TGTGCCTGCGACACTCTACTGGGGGACAACCGGCCCAAGTGGGGGACCGATAAACTCATCTTT.

On this clone: TCRdb shows a much larger clone's protein in place of this DNA's translation, and the two differ at residue 12, likely through a read error; the protein shown is translated from the DNA. The V gene is TRDV2; the J gene was not called. Germline lookup yields CDR1 GEAIGNYY and CDR2 EKD. CDR3 size: 14 residues. The CDR3 reads CACDTLMGESKFIF. The CDR3 coding sequence is TGTGCCTGTGACACCTTAATGGGAGAATCTAAATTCATCTTT.

This clone has just a few counts. This DNA translates differently at residue 13 from the TCRdb protein, which is that of a much larger clone; a read error is likely, and the protein shown is the DNA's own translation. This chain joins TRDV1 and TRDJ1, with D possibly being TRDD2 (5 bases). TCRdb does not report a J gene; here it was assigned by matching the DNA to germline references. This CDR3 spans 29 amino acids. Trimming removed 5 bases at V and 0 bases at J, with 55 bases between. Germline V gene data show CDR1 as TSWWSYY and CDR2 as QGS. CDR3 residues: CALGLFPKVTPLRTPSDNTPHPYTDKLIF. The CDR3 DNA sequence: TGTGCTCTTGGGCTATTTCCGAAAGTCACACCCCTTCGCACCCCATCCGATAACACACCCCATCCTTACACCGATAAACTCATCTTT.

The sample holds many counts of this clone. TCRdb's protein, taken from a much larger clone, differs from this DNA's translation at residue 15, likely owing to a read error; the protein displayed comes from the DNA. The chain carries TRDV2 and TRDJ1; 12 bases align to TRDD3. CDR1 and CDR2 (germline): GEAIGNYY, EKD. The CDR3 has 18 residues. CDR3 in amino acids: CACDTVSGGYAHTDRLIF. The CDR3 bases are TGTGCCTGTGACACGGTTTCTGGGGGATACGCACACACCGATAGACTCATCTTT.

Of note for this clone: This DNA's translation and the protein TCRdb lists, from a much larger clone, do not match at residue 13, likely due to a read error; the protein shown is translated from the DNA. This chain uses TRDV2 with TRDJ1, with TRDD3 identical over 9 bases. The J gene was missing in TCRdb and was found by matching the end of the DNA to germline. The J segment lost 8 bases and the V segment lost 0 bases, leaving 15 bases of the junction unmatched. Germline lookup yields CDR1 GEAIGNYY and CDR2 EKD. The CDR3 has 17 amino acids. CDR3 nucleotide sequence: TGTGCCTGTGACACCGTGGGGTTAACTGGGGGAGTACGAAAACTCATCTTT. It specifies CACDTVGLTGGVRKLIF.

Notes on this clone: A far larger clone is one base from this, pointing to a likely read error. Other nucleotide sequences in the sample specify the same CDR3. The rearrangement links TRDV2 to TRDJ1, with TRDD3 identical over 12 bases. V lost 0 bases to trimming and J lost 3 bases; unmatched junction nucleotides: 16. Germline lookup yields CDR1 GEAIGNYY and CDR2 EKD. The CDR3 has 20 residues. CDR3 nucleotide sequence: TGTGCCTGTGACACCGTGGATCTGGGGGATACGCGTTCCAAGCCCGATAAACTCATCTTT. It encodes CACDTVDLGDTRSKPDKLIF.

Comment on this clone: A far larger clone is one nucleotide away, so this likely arose from a read error. Distinct nucleotide sequences in the sample also encode this CDR3. This rearrangement joins TRDV1 to TRDJ4, with D possibly called TRDD1 or TRDD3 (5 bases each). The CDR3 has 23 residues. With 0 bases removed from V and 3 bases from J, the gap between germline ends came to 38 bases. Per the germline V gene, CDR1 is TSWWSYY and CDR2 is QGS. The CDR3 DNA sequence: TGTGCTCTTGGGGAACTAATTAGTAGCCCAATATACGAAATCTGGGATTTGACAGGACCCCTGATCTTT. Encoded protein: CALGELISSPIYEIWDLTGPLIF.

Notes on this clone: The likely explanation is a read error, given a far larger clone one base away. This specimen includes other DNA sequences encoding the same CDR3. This sequence joins TRDV2 and TRDJ1; 7 bases align to TRDD3. Germline V gives CDR1 GEAIGNYY, CDR2 EKD. CDR3 length: 17 amino acids. The CDR3 DNA follows: TGTGCTTGTGACTCGGTACTGGGGATCCCTTCGGGCGATAAACTCATCTTT. Translated: CACDSVLGIPSGDKLIF.

This clone has only a few counts. The V gene is TRDV2, the J gene TRDJ1, with a possible D match to TRDD2 (5 bases). TCRdb is silent on the J gene; assignment here came from matching the DNA to germline. CDR1 is GEAIGNYY and CDR2 is EKD in the germline V gene. The CDR3 length is 16 residues. Trimming stripped 0 bases from V and 5 bases from J, with 18 bases between. CDR3 DNA sequence: TGTGCCTGTGACACCGTTGGAACCTTCGGGAGGGATAAACTCATCTTT. This translates into CACDTVGTFGRDKLIF.

This clone was recorded at least ten times. It differs at one base from a far larger clone, so likely a read error. This specimen includes other DNA sequences encoding the same CDR3. No J gene was called, and the V gene is TRDV2. The length of the CDR3 is 16 residues. From germline, CDR1 is GEAIGNYY and CDR2 EKD. The CDR3 region is CACDQCRPSKPDKLIF. In DNA form, the CDR3 reads TGTGCCTGTGACCAATGCCGCCCCTCCAAGCCCGATAAACTCATCTTC.

Of note for this clone: TCRdb attributes to this sequence the protein of a much larger clone, which differs from the DNA translation at residue 13; a read error is likely, and the protein displayed is translated from the DNA. This chain links TRDV2 with TRDJ1; D is possibly TRDD3 (5 bases). The J gene, left out of TCRdb, was set here by checking the DNA against germline. The V end lost 0 bases, the J end lost 3 bases, and 22 bases lay between the germline ends. Germline V gives CDR1 GEAIGNYY, CDR2 EKD. This CDR3 is built from 18 residues. CDR3 nucleotide sequence: TGTGCCTGTGACACCGTCGATCGAACAGGGGAGTACGCCGATAAACTCATCTTT. Its protein product is CACDTVDRTGEYADKLIF.